This TCR beta chain was sequenced during a study of blood T cell repertoires in COVID-19. Sequenced by immunoSEQ multiplex PCR; TCRdb stores in-frame clones only, minus some. The table lists approximately 260,000 clones, around nine tenths of them singletons. Trimming took 6 bases from V and 8 from J, leaving 14 bases between them. The germline CDR1 and CDR2 sequences are MNHEY and SVGAGI. The CDR3 consists of 14 residues. The chain recombines TRBV6-5 with TRBJ1-6; D perhaps matches TRBD1 (6 bases). The specimen was PBMCs or T cells enriched from blood (not recorded which). The sequence derives from a woman aged 55-70 years who had recovered from COVID-19. The CDR3 bases are TGTGCCAGCAGCCTAGGGGGGGTAGATTCACCCCTCCACTTT. This codes for CASSLGGVDSPLHF.